This entry features one TCR beta chain sequence. Its antigen specificity is not known. No much larger clonotype is one base removed from it; base qualities were not supplied. This record belongs to a study of cytomegalovirus exposure and HLA in healthy donors (dated by TCRdb to about 2017). Broadly, across the study: A later analysis indicated that the 110 or so validation repertoires were generated on the platform also employed for the approximately 700 repertoires of the first cohort. The aim of the study was to test whether cataloging public T cell receptors could identify signatures of past pathogen exposure. A separate validation cohort of approximately 120 different subjects was used in addition to the roughly 670-subject first cohort. To predict cytomegalovirus infection status, the study brought together high-throughput TCR immunosequencing, statistical association of individual TCRs with disease status, and machine learning.

Broader findings and caveats from the paper: Most TCR sequences were observed very rarely across donors, whereas some public TCRs were present in many individuals. In both the original and validation cohorts, the classifier was reported to diagnose cytomegalovirus status with high specificity and sensitivity. The validation cohort had no HLA typing available for a later analysis, so co-occurrence within that cohort was assessed over all 120 or so repertoires. Subsequent analysis determined that TCRs grouped into clusters in the first cohort also showed a tendency toward co-occurrence across the 120 or so validation repertoires, and 85% to 95% of cluster scores exceeded 0. In vitro tests confirmed that three of the cytomegalovirus-associated TCR beta chains recognize cytomegalovirus antigens. In the study, around 150 TCR beta chains were listed as associated with cytomegalovirus. It was suggested by the authors that the approach could potentially be generalized to other disease states and immunological phenotypes.

The library was produced with the immunoSEQ multiplex PCR assay. Processing in the source paper ran as follows. A statistical classification framework was built for diagnosing cytomegalovirus status from the catalog of TCR beta chain sequences. TCRdb holds this immuneACCESS table with in-frame rearrangements only. Some clones are missing; in checked studies, unresolved V genes explain under half, and the rest has no known cause. The V and J calls and the clone size are those of that table, but D and trimming were determined from the DNA. For this sample there are 260,000 or so clones; around 90% appear just once. 3.1% of the sample is taken by the ten largest. Separate from the roughly 700-subject first cohort, the validation cohort of 120 subjects was the group to which the donors belonged. The TCR comes from a woman aged 25 to 39 in good health and CMV-seronegative. The source material was PBMCs.

The bases read TGCAGCGTTGTAGGGGGCCGGTCCAACGTCCTGACTTTC. Translation gives CSVVGGRSNVLTF. Rearrangement joined TRBV29-1 to TRBJ2-6; 7 junctional bases match TRBD1. The germline V and J ends show losses of 4 bases and 8 bases respectively, and no gene match explains 5 bases of the junction. Via the germline V gene, CDR1 is SQVTM and CDR2 ANQGSEA. The CDR3 numbers 13 residues from cysteine through phenylalanine. Of all the DNA, just the CDR3 is kept, 39 bases in frame from base 1.